The 21 T cell receptor beta chains reported below all come from one sample, sequenced in a study of blood T cell repertoires in COVID-19. Produced via immunoSEQ multiplex PCR; TCRdb's table is partial and in-frame only. The data show 95,000 to 150,000 clones, 88% seen once. The sample taken for sequencing was peripheral blood. These receptors came from a woman aged 45-59 years with active or convalescent COVID-19.

This chain uses TRBV5-4 with TRBJ1-4, with 9 bases matching TRBD1. The ends lost 5 bases at V and 7 bases at J; junction bases unmatched: 9. Germline V gene sequence: CDR1 SGHNT, CDR2 YYREEE (reference sequence). The CDR3 loop spans 15 amino acids. CDR3: CASSLTGGAGEKLFF. The CDR3 nucleotides read TGTGCCAGCAGTCTCACAGGGGGCGCTGGTGAAAAACTGTTTTTT.

This chain connects TRBV11-3 to TRBJ2-1; 7 nucleotides match TRBD2. Germline V CDR1 and CDR2: SGHNT, YENEEA. J gave up 8 bases and V 1 base, and 17 bases lay outside the gene matches. The CDR3 runs to 18 residues. The CDR3 sequence: CASSLGLLAGVAEDEQFF. CDR3 nucleotides: TGTGCCAGCAGCTTAGGTCTACTGGCGGGAGTAGCTGAAGATGAGCAGTTCTTC.

V usage is TRBV29-1 and J usage is TRBJ1-6; possibly TRBD1 for D (5 bases). The CDR3 has 15 amino acids. The ends were cut back, 0 bases at V and 9 bases at J, with 15 bases in the middle. The germline gives CDR1 SQVTM, CDR2 ANQGSEA. CDR3 in amino acids: CSVEEVQRGGSPLHF. In nucleotides, the CDR3 is TGCAGCGTTGAAGAAGTACAGCGGGGGGGTTCACCCCTCCACTTT.

This clone showed up just a few times. The V call is TRBV18, the J call TRBJ2-1; 13 bases match TRBD2. V was pared by 2 bases and J by 7 bases, with 2 bases of the junction left unmatched. The CDR3 consists of 15 residues. Germline values: CDR1 KGHSH, CDR2 LQKENI. The CDR3 reads CASSPRTSGRNEQFF. CDR3 DNA sequence: TGTGCCAGCTCACCAAGGACTAGCGGGAGAAATGAGCAGTTCTTC.

Details on this clone: Mismatch with germline at one junction end may stem from a read error. V usage is TRBV6-2 or TRBV6-3 and J usage is TRBJ2-2, with 10 bases fitting TRBD2. The germline CDR1 and CDR2 sequences are MNHEY and SVGEGT. The CDR3 runs to 16 residues. CDR3 region: CASSYVSGRNAGELFF. Here the CDR3 DNA reads TGTGCCAGCAGTTACGTTAGCGGGAGGAACGCCGGGGAGCTGTTTTTT.

The genes are TRBV27 and TRBJ1-1; TRBD1 agrees at 7 bases. Germline V lookup: CDR1 MNHEY, CDR2 SMNVEV (reference sequence). The trim removed 2 bases at V and 2 bases at J, leaving 8 bases unmatched. The CDR3 spans 16 residues. The DNA of the CDR3 is TGTGCCAGCAGTTTAAAGGTGACAGGGCTTAACACTGAAGCTTTCTTT. Protein: CASSLKVTGLNTEAFF.

The CDR3, as DNA: TGTGCCAGCAGCTTAGGGACAGGGTATTCTGAGGAGCAGTTCTTC. Its translation is CASSLGTGYSEEQFF. The chain joins TRBV7-2 to TRBJ2-1; 8 bases agree with TRBD1. This CDR3 region has 15 residues. Germline trimming cut 1 base from V and 10 bases from J; bases unmatched to any gene: 9. CDR1 SGHTA and CDR2 FQGNSA come from the germline V gene. Full variable domain (remainder filled in from reference TRBV7-2 and TRBJ2-1): GAGVSQSPSNKVTEKGKDVELRCDPISGHTALYWYRQSLGQGLEFLIYFQGNSAPDKSGLPSDRFSAERTGGSVSTLTIQRTQQEDSAVYLCASSLGTGYSEEQFFGPGTRLTVL.

The CDR3 DNA is TGTGCCAGCAGCTTAGGCCCCGGTCCTGGGCCGAATACGCAGTATTTT. Residues: CASSLGPGPGPNTQYF. The rearrangement uses TRBV11-3 and TRBJ2-3; D uncertain. The germline CDR1 and CDR2 sequences are SGHNT and YENEEA. V lost 1 base and J lost 7, with 18 bases in between. The length of the CDR3 is 16 residues.

Of note for this clone: Its ends do not fully match the called genes, so a read error is possible. V usage is TRBV19 and J usage is TRBJ1-1, with TRBD1 matching 10 bases. The CDR3 runs 16 residues. Germline assignment: CDR1 LNHDA and CDR2 SQIVND (reference sequence). DNA for the CDR3: TGTGCCAGTAGTAGGGTGCCGGGACAGGGGAACCCTGAAGCTTTCTTT. It is translated as CASSRVPGQGNPEAFF.

The V gene is TRBV5-5, the J gene TRBJ2-2; D gene uncertain. Germline lookup yields CDR1 SGHKS and CDR2 YYEKEE (reference sequence). V was trimmed by 2 bases and J by 4 bases, leaving 12 bases between them. This CDR3 comprises 15 residues. The DNA for the CDR3 is TGTGCCAGCAGCTTTTGGGCATTGAGCACCGGGGAGCTGTTTTTT. Amino acids: CASSFWALSTGELFF.

V usage is TRBV27 and J usage is TRBJ1-1; D is undetermined. The V and J ends lost 6 bases and 0 bases respectively, with 14 bases between them. CDR1 MNHEY and CDR2 SMNVEV come from the germline V gene (reference sequence). CDR3 length: 15 residues. CDR3 protein: CASSKRSNLNTEAFF. CDR3 DNA sequence: TGTGCCAGCAGCAAGCGGTCGAATTTGAACACTGAAGCTTTCTTT.

Only one count was recorded for this clone. The chain couples TRBV28 to TRBJ1-5; TRBD1 aligns across 7 bases. Trimming at V came to 5 bases and at J to 0 bases, leaving 10 bases not matched to a gene. Germline values: CDR1 MDHEN, CDR2 SYDVKM. The CDR3 totals 17 residues. For the CDR3, the DNA is TGTGCCAGCAGTCCTGGGACAGCTCTCTATAGCAATCAGCCCCAGCATTTT. Translating gives CASSPGTALYSNQPQHF.

The chain carries TRBV7-8 and TRBJ2-7, with 10 bases lining up with TRBD1. In germline, CDR1 is SGHVS, CDR2 FQNEAQ. CDR3 size: 14 residues. V trimming: 3 bases; J trimming: 2 bases; junction bases outside the gene matches: 1. CDR3 residues: CASSFDRGPYEQYF. CDR3 nucleotides: TGTGCCAGCAGCTTCGACAGGGGGCCCTACGAGCAGTACTTC.

This clone was detected a few times. The J gene is TRBJ2-7, the V gene TRBV30; 8 nucleotides match TRBD2. Trimming at V came to 5 bases and at J to 4 bases, leaving 7 bases not matched to a gene. CDR3 length: 13 residues. CDR1 is GTSNPN, CDR2 SVGIG, per germline (reference sequence). CDR3 in amino acids: CAWAKTSGYEQYF. The CDR3 DNA sequence: TGTGCCTGGGCTAAAACTAGCGGATACGAGCAGTACTTC. Variable domain in full (rest from reference TRBV30 and TRBJ2-7): SQTIHQWPATLVQPVGSPLSLECTVEGTSNPNLYWYRQAAGRGLQLLFYSVGIGQISSEVPQNLSASRPQDRQFILSSKKLLLSDSGFYLCAWAKTSGYEQYFGPGTRLTVT.

The chain has TRBV6-4 and TRBJ1-6; 9 bases fit TRBD1. Germline loops: CDR1 MRHNA, CDR2 SNTAGT. V was clipped by 6 bases and J by 8 bases; unmatched bases: 8. This CDR3 is 15 amino acids long. The CDR3 loop reads CASSPTGGADSPLHF. Written as DNA, the CDR3 is TGTGCCAGCAGCCCGACAGGGGGTGCGGATTCACCCCTCCACTTT.

This clone has more than one count but fewer than ten. This chain links TRBV2 with TRBJ2-7; D possibly corresponds to TRBD2 (5 bases). Germline V gene data show CDR1 as SNHLY and CDR2 as FYNNEI. V shed 6 bases and J shed 5 bases, with 11 bases lying between them. The CDR3 sequence is 12 residues long. The CDR3 spells CASSPTGDEQYF. For the CDR3, the DNA is TGTGCCAGCAGCCCGACCGGGGACGAGCAGTACTTC.

This rearrangement joins TRBV5-6 to TRBJ2-3, with TRBD1 identical over 7 bases. V shed 4 bases and J 5 bases; nucleotides not matched to a gene: 10. CDR3 length: 15 amino acids. The V gene's germline CDR1 is SGHDT and CDR2 YYEEEE. CDR3 sequence: CASSPGTVGRDTQYF. CDR3 DNA: TGTGCCAGCAGCCCGGGGACAGTTGGAAGAGATACGCAGTATTTT.

This rearrangement joins TRBV19 to TRBJ2-7, with 10 positions matching TRBD2. The J segment lost 1 base and the V segment lost 7 bases, leaving 7 bases of the junction unmatched. The CDR3 is 15 residues long. CDR1 and CDR2 (germline): LNHDA, SQIVND (reference sequence). The CDR3 DNA follows: TGTGCCAGTAAGGCGTTAGCGGGGGGATCCTACGAGCAGTACTTC. It is translated as CASKALAGGSYEQYF.

The V and J genes are TRBV7-8 and TRBJ2-5, with D uncertain. CDR3 length equals 14 residues. The ends were cut back, 1 base at V and 5 bases at J, with 11 bases in the middle. Germline loops: CDR1 SGHVS, CDR2 FQNEAQ. The CDR3 protein is CASSLEAGVETQYF. The CDR3, as DNA: TGTGCCAGCAGCTTAGAGGCAGGCGTGGAGACCCAGTACTTC.

The rearrangement joins TRBV6-2 or TRBV6-3 to TRBJ2-5, with TRBD2 as a possible D gene (5 bases). Germline V gene data show CDR1 as MNHEY and CDR2 as SVGEGT. V was cut by 5 bases and J by 1 base, with 8 bases left in between. The length of the CDR3 is 13 residues. CDR3 loop: CASSLLAQETQYF. CDR3 bases: TGTGCCAGCAGTCTCCTAGCCCAAGAGACCCAGTACTTC.

This chain joins TRBV2 and TRBJ2-4; 7 bases line up with TRBD2. CDR1 and CDR2 from the germline V gene are SNHLY and FYNNEI. This CDR3 has 12 residues. J gave up 9 bases and V 4 bases, and 3 bases lay outside the gene matches. The CDR3 here is CASSATGGIQYF. Here the CDR3 DNA reads TGTGCCAGCAGTGCCACGGGAGGCATTCAGTACTTC.